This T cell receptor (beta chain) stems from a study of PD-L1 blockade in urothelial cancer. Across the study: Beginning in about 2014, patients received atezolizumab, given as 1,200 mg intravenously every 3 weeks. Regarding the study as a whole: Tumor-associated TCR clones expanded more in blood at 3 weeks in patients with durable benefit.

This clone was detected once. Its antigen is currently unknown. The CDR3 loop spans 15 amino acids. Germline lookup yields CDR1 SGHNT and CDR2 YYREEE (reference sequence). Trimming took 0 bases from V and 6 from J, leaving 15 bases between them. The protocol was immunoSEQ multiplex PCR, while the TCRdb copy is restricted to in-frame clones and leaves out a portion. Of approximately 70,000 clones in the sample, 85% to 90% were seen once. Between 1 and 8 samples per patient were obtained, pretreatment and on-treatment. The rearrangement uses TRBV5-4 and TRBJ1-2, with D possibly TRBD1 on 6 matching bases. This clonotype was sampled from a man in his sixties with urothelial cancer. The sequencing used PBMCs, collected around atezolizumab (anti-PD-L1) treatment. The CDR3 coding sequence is TGTGCCAGCAGCTTGGGAGATGGGGGACACGATGGCTACACCTTC. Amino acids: CASSLGDGGHDGYTF.